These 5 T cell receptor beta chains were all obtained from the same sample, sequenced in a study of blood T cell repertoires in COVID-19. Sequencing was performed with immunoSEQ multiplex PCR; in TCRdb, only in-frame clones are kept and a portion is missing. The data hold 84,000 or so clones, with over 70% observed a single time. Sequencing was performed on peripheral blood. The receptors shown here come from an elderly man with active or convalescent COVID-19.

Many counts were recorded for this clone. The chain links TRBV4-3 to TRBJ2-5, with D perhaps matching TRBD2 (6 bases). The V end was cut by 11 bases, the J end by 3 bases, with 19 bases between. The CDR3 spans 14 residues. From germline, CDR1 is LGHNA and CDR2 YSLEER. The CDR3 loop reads CAPRPLPGEETQYF. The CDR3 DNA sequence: TGCGCCCCCCGCCCACTCCCGGGAGAAGAGACCCAGTACTTC.

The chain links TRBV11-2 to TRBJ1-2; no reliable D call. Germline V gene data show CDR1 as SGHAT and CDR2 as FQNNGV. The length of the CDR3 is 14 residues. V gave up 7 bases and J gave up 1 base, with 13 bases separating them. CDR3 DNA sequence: TGTGCCAGCACCCCTAGCAGAAATAACTATGGCTACACCTTC. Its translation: CASTPSRNNYGYTF.

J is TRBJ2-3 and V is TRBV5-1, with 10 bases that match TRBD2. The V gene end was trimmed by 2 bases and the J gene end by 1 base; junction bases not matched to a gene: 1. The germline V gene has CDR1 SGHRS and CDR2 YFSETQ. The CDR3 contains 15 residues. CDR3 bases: TGCGCCAGCAGCTTTGGACTAGCGGGCACAGATACGCAGTATTTT. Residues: CASSFGLAGTDTQYF.

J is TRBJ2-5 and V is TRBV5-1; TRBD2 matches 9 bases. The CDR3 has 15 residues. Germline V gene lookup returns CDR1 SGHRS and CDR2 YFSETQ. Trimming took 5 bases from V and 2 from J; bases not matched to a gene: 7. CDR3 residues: CASSNSGSVQETQYF. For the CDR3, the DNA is TGCGCCAGCAGTAATAGCGGGAGTGTTCAAGAGACCCAGTACTTC.

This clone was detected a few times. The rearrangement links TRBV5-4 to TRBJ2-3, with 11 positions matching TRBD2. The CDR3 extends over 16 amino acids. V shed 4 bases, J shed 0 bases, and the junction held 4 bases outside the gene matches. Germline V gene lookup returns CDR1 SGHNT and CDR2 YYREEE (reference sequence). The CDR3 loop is CASSPRLAGSTDTQYF. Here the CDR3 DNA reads TGTGCCAGCAGCCCGCGACTAGCGGGGAGCACAGATACGCAGTATTTT.